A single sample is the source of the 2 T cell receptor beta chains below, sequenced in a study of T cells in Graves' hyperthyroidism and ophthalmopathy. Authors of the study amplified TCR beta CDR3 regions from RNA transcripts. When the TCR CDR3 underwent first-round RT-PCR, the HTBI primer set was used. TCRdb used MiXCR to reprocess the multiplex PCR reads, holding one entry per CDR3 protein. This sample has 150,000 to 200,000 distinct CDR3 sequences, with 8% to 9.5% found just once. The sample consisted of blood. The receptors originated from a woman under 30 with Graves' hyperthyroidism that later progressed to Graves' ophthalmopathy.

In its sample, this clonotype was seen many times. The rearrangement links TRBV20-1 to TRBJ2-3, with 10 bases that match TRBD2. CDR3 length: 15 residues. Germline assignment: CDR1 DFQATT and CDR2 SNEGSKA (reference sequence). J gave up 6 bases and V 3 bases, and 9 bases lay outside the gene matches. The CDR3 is CSARVVAGGRDTQYF. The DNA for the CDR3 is TGCAGTGCTAGGGTGGTAGCGGGGGGCCGGGATACGCAGTATTTT.

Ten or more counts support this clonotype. The CDR3 DNA reads as TGCAGTGCTAGACTAGAGGAGGGGTTGTGGGGGGAGACCCAGTACTTC. It is translated as CSARLEEGLWGETQYF. The chain joins TRBV20-1 to TRBJ2-5, with a tentative D call TRBD2 (6 bases). This CDR3 has 16 amino acids. The germline gives CDR1 DFQATT, CDR2 SNEGSKA (reference sequence). Deletions cut 2 bases from V and 5 bases from J, with 21 bases between.